A selection of T cell receptor beta chains follows, all from one sample in a study of beta chain features in type 1 diabetes. Here immunoSEQ multiplex PCR was the method, and the copy in TCRdb shows in-frame clones only, minus some. The sample has more than 350,000 clones, roughly 11% seen once. The sequenced material came from naive CD4+ T cells from blood. These receptors were collected from a woman younger than 35 in good health. Both conserved end residues are part of each CDR3. D genes are given only for firm matches. Size tells how often a clone was seen (once, few, many) or the class of an expanded clone, and some rows leave it out.

j_gene: TRBJ2-3; abundance: .; v_gene: TRBV4-1; d_gene: .; CDR3nt: TGCGCCAGCAGCCAAGGCGAGGGCACAGATACGCAGTATTTT; CDR3aa: CASSQGEGTDTQYF
j_gene: TRBJ2-1; abundance: .; v_gene: TRBV5-1; d_gene: .; CDR3nt: TGCGCCAGCAGCTTGGCCCTTAACAATGAGCAGTTCTTC; CDR3aa: CASSLALNNEQFF
j_gene: TRBJ2-1; abundance: few; v_gene: TRBV4-2; d_gene: TRBD2; CDR3nt: TGTGCCAGCAGCCAAGATAGGGCCGGGACTAGCGGAAACAATGAGCAGTTCTTC; CDR3aa: CASSQDRAGTSGNNEQFF
j_gene: TRBJ2-2; abundance: .; v_gene: TRBV28; d_gene: .; CDR3nt: TGTGCCAGCACCCAACCGAACACCGGGGAGCTGTTTTTT; CDR3aa: CASTQPNTGELFF
j_gene: TRBJ2-7; abundance: .; v_gene: TRBV7-2; d_gene: .; CDR3nt: TGTGCCAGCAGCTTAGCCTCTTTTGGCGCGAGGAGCTCCTACGAGCAGTACTTC; CDR3aa: CASSLASFGARSSYEQYF
j_gene: TRBJ1-1; abundance: .; v_gene: TRBV7-9; d_gene: TRBD1; CDR3nt: TGTGCCAGCAGCTTTTTAGGGGGACAGGCGAACACTGAAGCTTTCTTT; CDR3aa: CASSFLGGQANTEAFF
j_gene: TRBJ2-7; abundance: few; v_gene: TRBV7-9; d_gene: TRBD2; CDR3nt: TGTGCCAGCAGCTTGTGGCGCGGGAGGAACCCCTACGAGCAGTACTTC; CDR3aa: CASSLWRGRNPYEQYF
j_gene: TRBJ1-6; abundance: few; v_gene: TRBV29-1; d_gene: TRBD1; CDR3nt: TGCAGCGTTGAAGGAAAGACAGGGGCCTTCTATAATTCACCCCTCCACTTT; CDR3aa: CSVEGKTGAFYNSPLHF
j_gene: TRBJ2-5; abundance: few; v_gene: TRBV14; d_gene: .; CDR3nt: TGTGCCAGCAGCCAAGTCCAGGAAAAGCGGGAGACCCAGTACTTC; CDR3aa: CASSQVQEKRETQYF
j_gene: TRBJ2-5; abundance: .; v_gene: TRBV10-3; d_gene: .; CDR3nt: TGTGCCATCAGTGATAACCTTGGAGGGGAGACCCAGTACTTC; CDR3aa: CAISDNLGGETQYF
j_gene: TRBJ1-2; abundance: .; v_gene: TRBV19; d_gene: .; CDR3nt: TGTGCCAGTAGCTCAGGGCGTCTGGGTGGCTACACCTTC; CDR3aa: CASSSGRLGGYTF
j_gene: TRBJ2-3; abundance: .; v_gene: TRBV7-3; d_gene: TRBD2; CDR3nt: TGTGCCAGCAGCATTAGCGGGTCAAAGAGAGGAGATACGCAGTATTTT; CDR3aa: CASSISGSKRGDTQYF
j_gene: TRBJ2-3; abundance: .; v_gene: TRBV25-1; d_gene: TRBD2; CDR3nt: TGTGCCAGCAGTAGCGGGGGGGGCACAGATACGCAGTATTTT; CDR3aa: CASSSGGGTDTQYF
j_gene: TRBJ2-5; abundance: .; v_gene: TRBV7-2; d_gene: TRBD2; CDR3nt: TGTGCCAGCAGCTTAGGAGCGGGGGGGCCGATCGGGACCCAGTACTTC; CDR3aa: CASSLGAGGPIGTQYF
j_gene: TRBJ2-3; abundance: .; v_gene: TRBV11-2; d_gene: .; CDR3nt: TGTGCCAGCAGCCCCTCCACCGGGGCGGATACGCAGTATTTT; CDR3aa: CASSPSTGADTQYF
j_gene: TRBJ1-6; abundance: .; v_gene: TRBV4-2; d_gene: TRBD1; CDR3nt: TGTGCCAGCAGCCAATACGACAGGGACATCGGTTCACCCCTCCACTTT; CDR3aa: CASSQYDRDIGSPLHF
j_gene: TRBJ2-3; abundance: few; v_gene: TRBV21-1; d_gene: .; CDR3nt: TGTGCCAGCAGCAAAGAACAGGGGGCAACAGATACGCAGTATTTT; CDR3aa: CASSKEQGATDTQYF
j_gene: TRBJ2-2; abundance: .; v_gene: TRBV7-3; d_gene: .; CDR3nt: TGTGCCAGCAGCCTCTCGAACACCGGGGAGCTGTTTTTT; CDR3aa: CASSLSNTGELFF
j_gene: TRBJ2-3; abundance: .; v_gene: TRBV19; d_gene: .; CDR3nt: TGTGCCAGTAGGAAACCGGGACCCACAGATACGCAGTATTTT; CDR3aa: CASRKPGPTDTQYF
j_gene: TRBJ2-7; abundance: .; v_gene: TRBV9; d_gene: TRBD2; CDR3nt: TGTGCCAGCAGCGTCACCCCGGGAGGGGGCGAGCAGTACTTC; CDR3aa: CASSVTPGGGEQYF
j_gene: TRBJ2-3; abundance: .; v_gene: TRBV29-1; d_gene: .; CDR3nt: TGCAGCGTTGTTCACACAGATACGCAGTATTTT; CDR3aa: CSVVHTDTQYF
j_gene: TRBJ2-7; abundance: few; v_gene: TRBV27; d_gene: .; CDR3nt: TGTGCCAGCCTTGGCATGGCGGGACGAAGGGGAAACGAGCAGTACTTC; CDR3aa: CASLGMAGRRGNEQYF